Presented here are 24 T cell receptor beta chains from one specimen sequenced in a study of blood T cell repertoires in COVID-19. Profiled with immunoSEQ multiplex PCR; TCRdb holds only in-frame clones, not every one. The sample lists 500,000 or so clones, about 85% seen once, with 0.65% to 0.9% in the top ten. Sequencing was carried out using PBMCs or T cells enriched from blood (not recorded which). The receptors stem from a young woman who had recovered from COVID-19.

The rearrangement links TRBV2 to TRBJ2-7; 7 bases align to TRBD2. Germline trimming cut 8 bases from V and 3 bases from J; bases unmatched to any gene: 4. Germline V gives CDR1 SNHLY, CDR2 FYNNEI. This CDR3 contains 12 residues. The CDR3 DNA reads TGTGCCAGCGACTGGGGGGGCTACGAGCAGTACTTC. This translates into CASDWGGYEQYF.

The chain links TRBV5-5 to TRBJ2-7, with unresolved D. CDR1 is SGHKS and CDR2 is YYEKEE in the germline V gene (reference sequence). V shed 4 bases and J shed 2 bases, with 13 bases lying between them. CDR3 length: 14 amino acids. CDR3 DNA sequence: TGTGCCAGCAGCCCTTGGCCCGGAGCCTACGAGCAGTACTTC. Protein sequence: CASSPWPGAYEQYF.

In this sample, this clone turned up once. The chain joins TRBV18 to TRBJ1-2; weak D call: TRBD1 (5 bases). The CDR3 is 15 amino acids. V gave up 3 bases and J gave up 8 bases, with 19 bases separating them. Germline V gene sequence: CDR1 KGHSH, CDR2 LQKENI. CDR3 protein: CASSPSMGGIVGYTF. The CDR3 coding sequence is TGTGCCAGCTCACCCTCTATGGGGGGTATTGTAGGCTACACCTTC.

This rearrangement joins TRBV7-9 to TRBJ1-4, with TRBD1 matching 7 bases. The J segment lost 1 base and the V segment lost 5 bases, leaving 7 bases of the junction unmatched. This CDR3 is 16 amino acids long. The germline gives CDR1 SEHNR, CDR2 FQNEAQ (reference sequence). CDR3: CASSPQGGGTNEKLFF. In DNA form, the CDR3 reads TGTGCCAGCAGCCCCCAGGGGGGAGGAACTAATGAAAAACTGTTTTTT. Using reference TRBV7-9 and TRBJ1-4 for the parts outside the CDR3, the full variable domain is DTGVSQNPRHKITKRGQNVTFRCDPISEHNRLYWYRQTLGQGPEFLTYFQNEAQLEKSRLLSDRFSAERPKGSFSTLEIQRTEQGDSAMYLCASSPQGGGTNEKLFFGSGTQLSVL.

A note on this clone: The same CDR3 is also encoded by other DNA sequences in this sample. This sequence joins TRBV12-3 or TRBV12-4 and TRBJ2-5; D is possibly TRBD1 (8 bases). The CDR3 spans 12 residues. Trimming removed 7 bases at V and 5 bases at J, with 11 bases between. CDR3 sequence reads: CASKQGGETQYF. CDR3 DNA: TGTGCCAGCAAACAGGGGGGGGAGACCCAGTACTTC.

V is TRBV5-1 and J is TRBJ2-1; tentatively, D is TRBD1 (6 bases). The V end was cut by 1 base, the J end by 5 bases, with 13 bases between. Germline loops: CDR1 SGHRS, CDR2 YFSETQ. CDR3 length: 15 amino acids. The CDR3 DNA is TGCGCCAGCAGCTTGTCCTCGGGGACACACAATGAGCAGTTCTTC. Amino acid sequence: CASSLSSGTHNEQFF.

DNA of the CDR3: TGCAGCGTTGATTGGGGGGACACTGAAGCTTTCTTT. This translates into CSVDWGDTEAFF. This chain joins TRBV29-1 and TRBJ1-1, with TRBD1 as a possible D gene (5 bases). Trimming removed 3 bases from V and 3 bases from J, with 8 bases in between. From germline, CDR1 is SQVTM and CDR2 ANQGSEA. This CDR3 is built from 12 residues.

CDR3 loop: CASSPSGQGRDTQYF. The CDR3, as DNA: TGTGCCAGCAGCCCTTCGGGTCAAGGGAGGGATACGCAGTATTTT. V is TRBV9 and J is TRBJ2-3; D perhaps matches TRBD2 (6 bases). The CDR3 is 15 amino acids. Germline CDR1 is SGDLS and CDR2 is YYNGEE. With 4 bases removed from V and 6 bases from J, the gap between germline ends came to 18 bases.

This chain uses TRBV4-1 with TRBJ1-4; TRBD1 matches 9 bases. Germline V CDR1 and CDR2: MGHRA, YSYEKL. CDR3 length: 16 amino acids. The V gene end was trimmed by 3 bases and the J gene end by 10 bases; junction bases not matched to a gene: 12. CDR3: CASSQPLGQGKGKLFF. CDR3 DNA sequence: TGCGCCAGCAGCCAGCCTCTGGGACAGGGAAAGGGAAAACTGTTTTTT.

The chain combines TRBV5-1 with TRBJ1-6, with TRBD1 as a possible D gene (5 bases). CDR1 is SGHRS, CDR2 YFSETQ, per germline. CDR3 size: 17 residues. Deletions cut 6 bases from V and 4 bases from J, with 20 bases between. The CDR3: CASTLGSGTGYNSPLHF. The CDR3 nucleotides are TGCGCCAGCACCCTGGGATCCGGGACTGGATATAATTCACCCCTCCACTTT.

The gene calls are TRBV7-2 and TRBJ1-2, with unresolved D. Between the trimmed V and J ends, which lost 1 base and 4 bases, there was a span of 10 bases. The CDR3 runs to 14 residues. Germline V lookup: CDR1 SGHTA, CDR2 FQGNSA. CDR3: CASSLVRVGYGYTF. The DNA for the CDR3 is TGTGCCAGCAGCTTAGTCCGGGTTGGCTATGGCTACACCTTC.

V gene TRBV18 combines with J gene TRBJ1-1, with 7 bases identical to TRBD1. Per the germline V gene, CDR1 is KGHSH and CDR2 is LQKENI. V gave up 5 bases and J gave up 0 bases; unmatched junction bases: 9. This CDR3 is built from 16 residues. DNA for the CDR3: TGTGCCAGCTCAGCCGGGACAGAGTATATGAACACTGAAGCTTTCTTT. Protein: CASSAGTEYMNTEAFF.

This clone was counted a few times. Within the sample, other DNA sequences also encode this same CDR3. The gene calls are TRBV2 and TRBJ1-1, with D maybe TRBD1 (5 bases). The CDR3 runs to 11 residues. Germline V gene sequence: CDR1 SNHLY, CDR2 FYNNEI. The ends were cut back, 6 bases at V and 5 bases at J, with 7 bases in the middle. CDR3 amino acids: CASREGTEAFF. CDR3 DNA: TGTGCCAGCAGGGAGGGGACTGAAGCTTTCTTT.

This clone was seen only a few times. This chain links TRBV2 with TRBJ1-3; D gene unclear. This CDR3 has 15 residues. Germline CDR1 and CDR2: SNHLY and FYNNEI. The V and J ends lost 5 bases and 0 bases respectively, with 11 bases between them. The CDR3 DNA sequence: TGTGCCAGCAGTAAGACGGGTGGCTCTGGAAACACCATATATTTT. Its translation: CASSKTGGSGNTIYF. The complete variable domain, with remaining parts taken from reference TRBV2 and TRBJ1-3, reads EPEVTQTPSHQVTQMGQEVILRCVPISNHLYFYWYRQILGQKVEFLVSFYNNEISEKSEIFDDQFSVERPDGSNFTLKIRSTKLEDSAMYFCASSKTGGSGNTIYFGEGSWLTVV.

The rearrangement joins TRBV7-2 to TRBJ1-2, with 7 bases lining up with TRBD1. Unmatched junction bases numbered 5, after V lost 5 bases and J lost 5 bases. The CDR3 totals 13 residues. The germline V gene encodes CDR1 SGHTA and CDR2 FQGNSA. The CDR3 region has the DNA TGTGCCAGCAGCCCGGGACAGATATATGGCTACACCTTC. Amino acid sequence: CASSPGQIYGYTF.

This clone was seen once. This chain connects TRBV7-6 to TRBJ1-1, with D possibly TRBD1 on 6 matching bases. The ends were cut back, 5 bases at V and 7 bases at J, with 11 bases in the middle. From germline, CDR1 is SGHVS and CDR2 FNYEAQ. This CDR3 is built from 12 residues. CDR3 loop: CASSPDRIEAFF. The CDR3 nucleotides read TGTGCCAGCAGCCCTGACAGGATTGAAGCTTTCTTT.

V usage is TRBV11-2 and J usage is TRBJ1-2; tentative D call: TRBD1 (5 bases). Deletions cut 2 bases from V and 6 bases from J, with 10 bases between. CDR1 and CDR2 (germline): SGHAT, FQNNGV. CDR3 length equals 13 residues. In nucleotides, the CDR3 is TGTGCCAGCAGCTTATGGCAGGGCGATGGCTACACCTTC. Translated, it gives CASSLWQGDGYTF.

The rearrangement uses TRBV11-2 and TRBJ2-1, with a possible D match to TRBD2 (7 bases). CDR1 and CDR2 from the germline V gene are SGHAT and FQNNGV. The CDR3 covers 13 residues. Trimming left V 7 bases short and J 7 bases short, with 14 bases between. The CDR3 spells CASKGGGLNEQFF. The CDR3 nucleotides are TGTGCCAGCAAGGGAGGGGGGTTAAATGAGCAGTTCTTC.

This chain links TRBV12-3 or TRBV12-4 with TRBJ1-1, with D possibly TRBD1 on 5 matching bases. The CDR3 is made up of 12 amino acids. With 4 bases removed from V and 8 bases from J, the gap between germline ends came to 11 bases. The CDR3 reads CASSSLGGEAFF. As DNA, the CDR3 is TGTGCCAGCAGTTCATTGGGGGGGGAAGCTTTCTTT.

In regard to this clone: Distinct nucleotide sequences in the sample also encode this CDR3. The chain combines TRBV27 with TRBJ2-7; D gene ambiguous. The V and J ends lost 5 bases and 7 bases respectively, with 9 bases between them. The CDR3 consists of 11 residues. Germline values: CDR1 MNHEY, CDR2 SMNVEV (reference sequence). The CDR3 bases are TGTGCCAGCAGTCCCTCCGGGGAGCAGTACTTC. Its protein product is CASSPSGEQYF.

The chain links TRBV10-3 to TRBJ1-1; 9 positions agree with TRBD1. The V segment lost 5 bases and the J segment 8 bases; nucleotides outside the gene matches: 6. Germline V gene sequence: CDR1 ENHRY, CDR2 SYGVKD. The CDR3 totals 13 residues. Written as DNA, the CDR3 is TGTGCCATCAGTTTTGACAGGGGGTCCGAAGCTTTCTTT. This gives the protein CAISFDRGSEAFF.

The rearrangement links TRBV4-1 to TRBJ1-2; no reliable D call. The V gene lost 0 bases and the J gene lost 4 bases, with 12 bases spanning the gap. CDR1 MGHRA and CDR2 YSYEKL come from the germline V gene. This CDR3 is built from 15 residues. The CDR3 region has the DNA TGCGCCAGCAGCCAAGATCCTTCGGGGAGCTATGGCTACACCTTC. Protein product: CASSQDPSGSYGYTF.

J is TRBJ2-3 and V is TRBV5-1; perhaps TRBD2 as D (6 bases). CDR1 and CDR2 from the germline V gene are SGHRS and YFSETQ. The CDR3 has 15 residues. V was pared by 3 bases and J by 1 base, with 12 bases between. The CDR3 nucleotides are TGCGCCAGCAGCTCCTCTAGCGAACGCACAGATACGCAGTATTTT. Amino acid sequence: CASSSSSERTDTQYF.

This clone is a singleton in its sample. This sequence joins TRBV10-3 and TRBJ2-3, with 15 bases matching TRBD2. Germline V CDR1 and CDR2: ENHRY, SYGVKD. This CDR3 spans 20 amino acids. Germline trimming cut 2 bases from V and 0 bases from J; bases unmatched to any gene: 9. CDR3 protein: CAISETWTSGGENSTDTQYF. CDR3 nucleotide sequence: TGTGCCATCAGTGAGACTTGGACTAGCGGGGGGGAAAATAGCACAGATACGCAGTATTTT.